These T cell receptor beta chains were read from a single sample in a study of T-cell memory formation after mild COVID-19. TCRdb passed the 5' RACE reads through MiXCR, listing each CDR3 protein once. Of approximately 490,000 distinct CDR3 sequences listed, roughly 22% are singletons. The sample comprised PBMCs or a T cell subset sorted from them (not recorded which). The receptor source for this set is an adult woman who had mild COVID-19 (a few samples of this study predate the infection). Cell type and time point are not known. CDR3s include the opening cysteine and the closing phenylalanine or tryptophan. The D gene is left open where the match is weak. For some rows the clone size is stated as once, few or many, or as a class when expanded; others skip it.

clone_size d_call j_call v_call cdr3_nt cdr3_aa
few - TRBJ1-6 TRBV12-3/TRBV12-4 TGTGCCAGCAGTTCTTCCCAGGGACCGCCCAGGAACCTCCACTTT CASSSSQGPPRNLHF
- TRBD2 TRBJ2-5 TRBV12-3/TRBV12-4 TGTGCCAGCAGCCGGGGACTAGCGGAGTACCAAGAGACCCAGTACTTC CASSRGLAEYQETQYF
few - TRBJ1-5 TRBV10-2 TGCGCCAGCACAGCGGGGAGATATCAGCCCCAGCATTTT CASTAGRYQPQHF
- - TRBJ1-3 TRBV4-1 TGCGCCAGCAGCCAAGATATCACCGTGGGAAACACCATATATTTT CASSQDITVGNTIYF
- - TRBJ2-1 TRBV12-3/TRBV12-4 TGTGCCAGCCTAATGGAGATCTACAATGAGCAGTTCTTC CASLMEIYNEQFF
- TRBD2 TRBJ2-3 TRBV29-1 TGCAGCGGAGCTAGCGGTTACACAGATACGCAGTATTTT CSGASGYTDTQYF
- TRBD1 TRBJ2-7 TRBV10-3 TGTGCCATCAGAGCGGACAGGGGCTACGAGCAGTACTTC CAIRADRGYEQYF
- - TRBJ1-5 TRBV25-1 TGTGCCAGCAGTGAACGGGGCGGAACGCGGCCCCAGCATTTT CASSERGGTRPQHF
once TRBD1 TRBJ1-5 TRBV19 TGTGCCAGTAGTACGAACGCCGGGACAGGGGGTCAGCCCCAGCATTTT CASSTNAGTGGQPQHF
few - TRBJ1-6 TRBV6-5 TGTGCCAGCAGTTTCCGATATTCACCCCTCCACTTT CASSFRYSPLHF
few TRBD2 TRBJ2-3 TRBV11-2 TGTGCCAGCAGCTTACTACTAGCGGGGGCCACAGATACGCAGTATTTT CASSLLLAGATDTQYF
few - TRBJ2-3 TRBV5-1 TGCGCCAGCAGCGCAGCAGGGCCAGATACGCAGTATTTT CASSAAGPDTQYF
few - TRBJ1-1 TRBV19 TGTGCCAGTCGAAGAGGGGACGTTGGCACTGAAGCTTTCTTT CASRRGDVGTEAFF
many TRBD1 TRBJ2-7 TRBV29-1 TGCAGCGGTGGACAGGGTTACGAGCAGTACTTC CSGGQGYEQYF
- - TRBJ2-1 TRBV19 TGTGCCAGTAAAACCAACAGGGGAGGTAGCAATGAGCAGTTCTTC CASKTNRGGSNEQFF
- - TRBJ2-5 TRBV20-1 TGCAGTGCTCAAGAAGCGGCTATTCCCCAAGAGACCCAGTACTTC CSAQEAAIPQETQYF
few TRBD1 TRBJ1-2 TRBV12-3/TRBV12-4 TGTGCCAGCAGTTCTACTACAGGGGACTATGGCTACACCTTC CASSSTTGDYGYTF
- - TRBJ2-1 TRBV5-1 TGCGCCAGCAGCTTGGAGGGGGGCCCAACCAATGAGCAGTTCTTC CASSLEGGPTNEQFF
few - TRBJ2-3 TRBV30 TGTGCCTGGAGTGATAACACAGATACGCAGTATTTT CAWSDNTDTQYF
few TRBD1 TRBJ1-1 TRBV5-1 TGCGCCAGCAGCTTGGATCCAGGGGGTTTCCTGAACACTGAAGCTTTCTTT CASSLDPGGFLNTEAFF
- - TRBJ2-1 TRBV12-3/TRBV12-4 TGTGCCAGCAGCTATGAGTTATACAATGAGCAGTTCTTC CASSYELYNEQFF
- - TRBJ2-1 TRBV6-4 TGTGCCAGCAGTGAGAGGGGGGATCACAATGAGCAGTTCTTC CASSERGDHNEQFF
few - TRBJ1-5 TRBV2 TGTGCCAGCAGTGAAGCAGTACCTAGCAATCAGCCCCAGCATTTT CASSEAVPSNQPQHF
- - TRBJ1-5 TRBV5-5 TGTGCCAGCAGCTTGGGCTCCAATAGCAATCAGCCCCAGCATTTT CASSLGSNSNQPQHF
few - TRBJ2-2 TRBV12-3/TRBV12-4 TGTGCCAGCAGTTTAACATCCGGGGAGCTGTTTTTT CASSLTSGELFF
- - TRBJ2-1 TRBV7-3 TGTGCCAGCAGCCAGCAACAGGGTCGAAATGAGCAGTTCTTC CASSQQQGRNEQFF
- TRBD2 TRBJ2-5 TRBV10-3 TGTGCCATCAGTGGACTAGCGGGAGGGGAAGAGACCCAGTACTTC CAISGLAGGEETQYF
- TRBD2 TRBJ2-1 TRBV19 TGTGCCAGTAGTATCGGTGGGCGCGGGGGTAATGAGCAGTTCTTC CASSIGGRGGNEQFF
- - TRBJ2-5 TRBV7-9 TGTGCCAGCAGCTTAGTTGATACCCACAAGGTGGTCCAAGAGACCCAGTACTTC CASSLVDTHKVVQETQYF
- - TRBJ2-5 TRBV24-1 TGTGCCATAAATGGACACGGGCCACGAGAGACCCAGTACTTC CAINGHGPRETQYF
- - TRBJ1-6 TRBV9 TGTGCCAGCAGCGGAGGGAGAGGGGCGAATTCACCCCTCCACTTT CASSGGRGANSPLHF
- TRBD2 TRBJ2-2 TRBV24-1 TGTGCCACCAGTGACCCAATAGCGGGAGACGGGGAGCTGTTTTTT CATSDPIAGDGELFF
- - TRBJ1-1 TRBV27 TGTGCCAGCGTGGGAGTGGGGAACACTGAAGCTTTCTTT CASVGVGNTEAFF
few - TRBJ2-3 TRBV6-5 TGTGCCAGCACCGTAGACCCCATAGCCACAGATACGCAGTATTTT CASTVDPIATDTQYF
few TRBD1 TRBJ2-6 TRBV9 TGTGCCAGCAGCGCTTTAAACAGGGGGAGCTCTGGGGCCAACGTCCTGACTTTC CASSALNRGSSGANVLTF
few - TRBJ1-6 TRBV10-3 TGTGCCATCAGTGCATTGGACCGAAATTCACCCCTCCACTTT CAISALDRNSPLHF
few - TRBJ1-2 TRBV10-3 TGTGCCATCAGTGAGTCGAGACAGCACGGGTATGGCTACACCTTC CAISESRQHGYGYTF
few - TRBJ1-3 TRBV7-3 TGTGCCAGCAGCTTATTCGCGCGGGACACCATATATTTT CASSLFARDTIYF
few - TRBJ1-5 TRBV3-1 TGTGCCAGCAGCCAACAACAGGGACTCAGTCAGCCCCAGCATTTT CASSQQQGLSQPQHF
few - TRBJ1-2 TRBV5-6 TGTGCCAGCACCCCATTAGGAGAGAACTATGGCTACACCTTC CASTPLGENYGYTF
- TRBD2 TRBJ2-1 TRBV6-5 TGTGCCAGCAGTCCTACTAGCGGGAATAAGGGTGAGCAGTTCTTC CASSPTSGNKGEQFF
few - TRBJ2-1 TRBV7-2 TGTGCCAGCAGCTTATGGCCAGGAAGCAATGAGCAGTTCTTC CASSLWPGSNEQFF
- TRBD2 TRBJ2-2 TRBV12-3/TRBV12-4 TGTGCCAGCAGTTTCCGCGGGGGGGCCGGGGAGCTGTTTTTT CASSFRGGAGELFF
- TRBD1 TRBJ2-3 TRBV7-6 TGTGCCAGCAGCAAAATCGGACAGGGGGACCAAGATACGCAGTATTTT CASSKIGQGDQDTQYF
few - TRBJ2-1 TRBV7-8 TGTGCCAGCAGCACGAGCCCTCGCTATGAGCAGTTCTTC CASSTSPRYEQFF
few TRBD2 TRBJ2-2 TRBV9 TGTGCCAGCAGCGTCCCAACTAGCGGGGTGAACACCGGGGAGCTGTTTTTT CASSVPTSGVNTGELFF
- TRBD2 TRBJ2-2 TRBV9 TGTGCCAGCAGCTTCCGACTTGGTGGGACTAGCGGGAGGGCCATTACGAACACCGGGGAGCTGTTTTTT CASSFRLGGTSGRAITNTGELFF
- - TRBJ2-1 TRBV29-1 TGCAGCGTTACCTTTGCCCCGAGCGGGCGTGCGAATGAGCAGTTCTTC CSVTFAPSGRANEQFF
few - TRBJ2-7 TRBV19 TGTGCCAGTAGTATCTCGGACGGATACGAGCAGTACTTC CASSISDGYEQYF
many - TRBJ2-1 TRBV7-9 TGTGCCAGCAGCCCGCCGAGCTCCTACAATGAGCAGTTCTTC CASSPPSSYNEQFF
few - TRBJ2-7 TRBV4-1 TGCGCCAGCAGCCAAGCAATCGGACACCTAGAGCAGTACTTC CASSQAIGHLEQYF
- - TRBJ1-5 TRBV6-2/TRBV6-3 TGTGCCAGCAGTCGGAATCGGAGGGGGGATCAGCCCCAGCATTTT CASSRNRRGDQPQHF
- - TRBJ1-1 TRBV7-9 TGTGCCAGCAGCTTAGCGGGGGAGACTGAAGCTTTCTTT CASSLAGETEAFF
few - TRBJ1-5 TRBV2 TGTGCCAGCAGTCGGAGGGAAGGGAAAGGTGACCAGCATTTT CASSRREGKGDQHF
- TRBD1 TRBJ1-1 TRBV5-4 TGTGCCAGCAGCTCAGGGACAGGGTCGTACACTGAAGCTTTCTTT CASSSGTGSYTEAFF
few - TRBJ1-1 TRBV29-1 TGCAGCGTTTCGGGACGGAACACTGAAGCTTTCTTT CSVSGRNTEAFF
few TRBD2 TRBJ2-7 TRBV11-1 TGTGCCAGCAGCTTAGCGTATCCCAGGGAGGGCCCCTACGAGCAGTACTTC CASSLAYPREGPYEQYF